This T cell receptor beta chain originates from a study of tumor-infiltrating lymphocytes in primary liver carcinoma. Scientists recovered RNA and DNA together from approximately 20-30 mg of unsorted bulk tissue. Treatment-naive at the time, the patients had chronic HBV infection. A remark on this clonotype: Likely a read error: the CDR3 ends without its conserved phenylalanine or tryptophan.

The input was around 530 ng total RNA; TCR beta cDNA was made from it with a constant-region primer. The TCR beta library was amplified through three nested multiplex PCR rounds in a modified ARM-PCR procedure. TCRdb fed the multiplex PCR reads into MiXCR, producing one record per CDR3 protein. The sample yields approximately 74,000 distinct CDR3 sequences, 71% seen once. This sequence originates from a woman aged 60-70 years with primary liver carcinoma and hepatitis B virus infection. Sequences were obtained from liver tumor tissue from sampling region 4. Documented subset: tumor region T4, right-lateral pole.

CDR3 region: CASSLGLVTGGPNEQFC. Here the CDR3 DNA reads TGTGCCAGCAGCTTAGGTCTGGTAACGGGAGGGCCGAATGAGCAGTTCTGT. This sequence joins TRBV11-2 and TRBJ2-1, with 8 nucleotides matching TRBD2. V shed 1 base, J shed 7 bases, and the junction held 12 bases outside the gene matches. Looked up from germline, CDR1 is SGHAT and CDR2 is FQNNGV. The CDR3 loop spans 17 amino acids.